This TCR beta chain was sequenced during a study of CD8+ T cells in alopecia areata. Extracted RNA was reverse transcribed, and the resulting cDNA served as sequencing template. Here immunoSEQ multiplex PCR was the method, and the copy in TCRdb shows in-frame clones only, minus some. The sample consists of roughly 190,000 clones, about 65% of them appearing once. Treatment given: oral pan-JAK inhibitor, 5-10 mg twice daily. V was pared by 1 base and J by 6 bases, with 4 bases between. CDR1 SGDLS and CDR2 YYNGEE come from the germline V gene. The CDR3 is 12 amino acids. V gene TRBV9 combines with J gene TRBJ2-2; D is uncertain. The receptor was derived from a human donor with alopecia areata. This sample comprised CD4+ T cells sorted from blood, obtained between weeks 47 and 50, from a patient treated with tofacitinib. In nucleotides, the CDR3 is TGTGCCAGCAGCGTATTGTCCGGGGAGCTGTTTTTT. Its protein is CASSVLSGELFF. The whole variable domain, remainder taken from reference TRBV9 and TRBJ2-2, is DSGVTQTPKHLITATGQRVTLRCSPRSGDLSVYWYQQSLDQGLQFLIQYYNGEERAKGNILERFSAQQFPDLHSELNLSSLELGDSALYFCASSVLSGELFFGEGSRLTVL.